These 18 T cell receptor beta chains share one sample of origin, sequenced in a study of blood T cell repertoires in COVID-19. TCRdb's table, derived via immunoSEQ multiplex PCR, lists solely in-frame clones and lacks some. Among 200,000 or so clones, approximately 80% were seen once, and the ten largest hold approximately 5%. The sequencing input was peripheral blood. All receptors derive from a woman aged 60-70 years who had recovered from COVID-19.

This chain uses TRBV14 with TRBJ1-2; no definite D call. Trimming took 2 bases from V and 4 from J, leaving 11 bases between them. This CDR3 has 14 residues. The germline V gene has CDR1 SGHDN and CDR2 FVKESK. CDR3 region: CASSQNRGSYGYTF. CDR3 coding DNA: TGTGCCAGCAGCCAAAATCGGGGTTCCTATGGCTACACCTTC.

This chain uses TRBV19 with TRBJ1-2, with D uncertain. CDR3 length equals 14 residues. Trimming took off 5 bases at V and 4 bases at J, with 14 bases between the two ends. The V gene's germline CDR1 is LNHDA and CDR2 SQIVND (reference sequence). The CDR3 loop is CASSASGGGYGYTF. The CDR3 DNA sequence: TGTGCCAGTAGTGCCTCCGGTGGTGGCTATGGCTACACCTTC.

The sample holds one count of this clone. The DNA for the CDR3 is TGTGCCAGTAGTTCCCCAAGGGCGGGCATGGCTAACTATGGCTACACCTTC. Translated, it gives CASSSPRAGMANYGYTF. The V gene is TRBV19, the J gene TRBJ1-2; no clear D gene. Germline V gives CDR1 LNHDA, CDR2 SQIVND (reference sequence). CDR3 size: 17 residues. Trimming shortened V by 5 bases and J by 0 bases, and 19 bases separated the two germline ends.

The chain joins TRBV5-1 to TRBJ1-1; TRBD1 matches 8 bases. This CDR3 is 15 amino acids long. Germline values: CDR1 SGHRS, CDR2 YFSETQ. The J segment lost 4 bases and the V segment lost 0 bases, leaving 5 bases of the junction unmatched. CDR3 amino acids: CASSLDQGASTEAFF. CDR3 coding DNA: TGCGCCAGCAGCTTGGATCAGGGGGCGAGCACTGAAGCTTTCTTT.

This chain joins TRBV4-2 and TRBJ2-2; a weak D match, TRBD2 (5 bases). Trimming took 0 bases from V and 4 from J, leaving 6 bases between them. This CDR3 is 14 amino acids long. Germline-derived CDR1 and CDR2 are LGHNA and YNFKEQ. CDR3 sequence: CASSQEAGTGELFF. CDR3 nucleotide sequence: TGTGCCAGCAGCCAAGAGGCGGGCACCGGGGAGCTGTTTTTT.

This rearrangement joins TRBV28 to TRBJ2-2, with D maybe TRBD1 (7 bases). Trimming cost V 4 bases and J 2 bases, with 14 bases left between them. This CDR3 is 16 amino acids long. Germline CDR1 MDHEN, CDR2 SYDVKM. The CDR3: CASSWDQGGNTGELFF. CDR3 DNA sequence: TGTGCCAGCAGTTGGGACCAGGGGGGAAACACCGGGGAGCTGTTTTTT.

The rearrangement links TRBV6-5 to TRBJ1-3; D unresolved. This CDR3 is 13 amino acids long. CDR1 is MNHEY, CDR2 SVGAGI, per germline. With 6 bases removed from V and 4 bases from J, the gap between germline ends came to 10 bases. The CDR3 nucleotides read TGTGCCAGCAGCGCCTCGAGGGGAAACACCATATATTTT. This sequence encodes CASSASRGNTIYF.

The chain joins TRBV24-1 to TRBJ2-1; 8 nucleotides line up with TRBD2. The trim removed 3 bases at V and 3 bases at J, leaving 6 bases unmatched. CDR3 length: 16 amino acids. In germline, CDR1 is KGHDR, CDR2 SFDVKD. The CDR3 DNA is TGTGCCACCAGTGATCCGCTTAGCGGGAACTACAATGAGCAGTTCTTC. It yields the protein CATSDPLSGNYNEQFF.

The CDR3 here is CASSSQGWDYNEQFF. The CDR3 DNA sequence: TGTGCCAGCAGCTCACAGGGTTGGGACTACAATGAGCAGTTCTTC. The rearrangement joins TRBV11-3 to TRBJ2-1, with TRBD1 as a possible D gene (6 bases). Trimming took off 4 bases at V and 3 bases at J, with 13 bases between the two ends. The CDR3 loop spans 15 amino acids. CDR1 SGHNT and CDR2 YENEEA come from the germline V gene.

This chain's CDR3 is CASSPSGGRGETQYF. DNA for the CDR3: TGTGCCAGCAGCCCTAGCGGGGGGAGAGGAGAGACCCAGTACTTC. V gene TRBV9 combines with J gene TRBJ2-5; TRBD2 aligns across 11 bases. Germline-derived CDR1 and CDR2 are SGDLS and YYNGEE. This CDR3 has 15 amino acids. After removal of 4 bases from V and 4 bases from J, the junction contained 6 bases not matched to a gene. The full variable domain, in which reference TRBV9 and TRBJ2-5 provide the parts outside the CDR3, is DSGVTQTPKHLITATGQRVTLRCSPRSGDLSVYWYQQSLDQGLQFLIQYYNGEERAKGNILERFSAQQFPDLHSELNLSSLELGDSALYFCASSPSGGRGETQYFGPGTRLLVL.

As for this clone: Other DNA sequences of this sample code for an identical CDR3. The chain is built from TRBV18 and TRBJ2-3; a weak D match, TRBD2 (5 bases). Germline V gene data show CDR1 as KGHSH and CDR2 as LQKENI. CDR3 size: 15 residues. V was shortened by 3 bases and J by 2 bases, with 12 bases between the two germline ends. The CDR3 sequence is CASSPRTGSTDTQYF. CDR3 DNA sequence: TGTGCCAGCTCACCTCGGACTGGATCCACAGATACGCAGTATTTT.

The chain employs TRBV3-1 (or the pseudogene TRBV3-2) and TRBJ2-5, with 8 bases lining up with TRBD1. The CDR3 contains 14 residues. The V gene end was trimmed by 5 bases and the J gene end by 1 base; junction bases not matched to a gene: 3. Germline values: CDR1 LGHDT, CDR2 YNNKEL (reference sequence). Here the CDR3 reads CASSYRGVQETQYF. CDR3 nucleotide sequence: TGTGCCAGCAGCTACAGGGGGGTCCAAGAGACCCAGTACTTC.

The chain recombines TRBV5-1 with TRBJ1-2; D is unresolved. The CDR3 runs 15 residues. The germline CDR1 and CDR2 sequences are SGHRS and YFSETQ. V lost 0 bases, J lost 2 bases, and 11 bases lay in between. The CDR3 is CASSLASVLNYGYTF. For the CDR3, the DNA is TGCGCCAGCAGCTTGGCCTCAGTCCTCAACTATGGCTACACCTTC.

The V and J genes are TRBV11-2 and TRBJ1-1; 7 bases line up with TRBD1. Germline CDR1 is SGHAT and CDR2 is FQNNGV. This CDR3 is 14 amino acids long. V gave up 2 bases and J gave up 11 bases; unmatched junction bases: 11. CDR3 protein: CASSLTGALDKAFF. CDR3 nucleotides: TGTGCCAGCAGCTTAACAGGGGCCTTAGATAAGGCTTTCTTT. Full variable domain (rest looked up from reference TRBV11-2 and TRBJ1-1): EAGVAQSPRYKIIEKRQSVAFWCNPISGHATLYWYQQILGQGPKLLIQFQNNGVVDDSQLPKDRFSAERLKGVDSTLKIQPAKLEDSAVYLCASSLTGALDKAFFGQGTRLTVV.

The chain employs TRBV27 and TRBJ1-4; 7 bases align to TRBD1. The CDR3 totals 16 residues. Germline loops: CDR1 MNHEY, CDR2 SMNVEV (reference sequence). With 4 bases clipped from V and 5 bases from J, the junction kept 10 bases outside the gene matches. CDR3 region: CASSSYEGAINEKLFF. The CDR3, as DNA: TGTGCCAGCAGTTCGTACGAGGGGGCGATAAATGAAAAACTGTTTTTT.

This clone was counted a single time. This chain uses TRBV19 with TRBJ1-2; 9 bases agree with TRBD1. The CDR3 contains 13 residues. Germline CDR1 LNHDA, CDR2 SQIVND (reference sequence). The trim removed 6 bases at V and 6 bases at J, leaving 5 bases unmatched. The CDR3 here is CASSATGGDGYTF. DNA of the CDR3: TGTGCCAGTAGCGCCACAGGGGGCGATGGCTACACCTTC.

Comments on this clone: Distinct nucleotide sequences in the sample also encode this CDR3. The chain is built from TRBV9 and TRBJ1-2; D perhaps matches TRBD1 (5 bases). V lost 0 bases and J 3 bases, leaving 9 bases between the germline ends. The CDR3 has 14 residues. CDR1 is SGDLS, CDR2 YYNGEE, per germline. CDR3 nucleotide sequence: TGTGCCAGCAGCGTAGGGGGAGGGGACTATGGCTACACCTTC. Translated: CASSVGGGDYGYTF.

This chain's CDR3 is CASSPGTLNEQFF. The DNA of the CDR3 is TGCGCCAGCAGCCCGGGGACACTCAATGAGCAGTTCTTC. The V and J genes are TRBV5-1 and TRBJ2-1; D may be TRBD1 (6 bases). Germline CDR1 and CDR2: SGHRS and YFSETQ. Trimming removed 4 bases from V and 6 bases from J, with 11 bases in between. This CDR3 comprises 13 residues.